The entry that follows covers one TCR beta chain sequence. CDR1 and CDR2 from the germline V gene are SGDLS and YYNGEE. V shed 5 bases and J shed 5 bases, with 13 bases lying between them. This CDR3 has 13 amino acids. The data derive from a study of shared clonotypes between healthy human individuals. The method was immunoSEQ multiplex PCR; TCRdb's version includes in-frame clones alone and lacks a portion of them. The sample lists roughly 2,500,000 clones; roughly 93% were seen once. Sequenced material: naive CD4+ T cells from PBMCs. Subset here: CD45RA+ positively selected. This TCR derives from a man aged 18 to 29 in good health. Some clones in this sample may be carry-over from other donors' samples. V usage is TRBV9 and J usage is TRBJ1-1; D is undetermined. CDR3 bases: TGTGCCAGCAGTGGTACTTCGAGGACTGAAGCTTTCTTT. It translates to CASSGTSRTEAFF.